The present entry profiles one TCR beta chain with its context. Its antigen is still unknown. These data are taken from a study of shared clonotypes between healthy human individuals. Study-wide findings and caveats: A few donors showed sharing of approximately 5% of naive CD4 clonotypes.

This CDR3 contains 16 residues. Germline loops: CDR1 SGDLS, CDR2 YYNGEE. V shed 0 bases and J shed 2 bases, with 15 bases lying between them. Repertoires were generated with immunoSEQ multiplex PCR, while TCRdb's copy carries only in-frame clones and drops some. The table includes around 2,000,000 clones, around 96% detected once. Terminally differentiated effector memory CD45RA+ cells were excluded from the naive CD8 cells, which were CD45RO-negative and positively selected for CCR7. The sequence derives from a man in his late teens or twenties in good health. The sequencing sample was made of naive CD8+ T cells sorted from blood. V is TRBV9 and J is TRBJ2-7; TRBD1 might be the D (6 bases). CDR3 amino acids: CASSVGEGVATYEQYF. The CDR3 coding sequence is TGTGCCAGCAGCGTAGGTGAGGGGGTTGCAACCTACGAGCAGTACTTC.